What follows is one T cell receptor beta chain and its context. After removal of 3 bases from V and 5 bases from J, the junction contained 7 bases not matched to a gene. The germline V gene encodes CDR1 ENHRY and CDR2 SYGVKD. The CDR3 consists of 15 residues. The data stem from a study of blood T cell repertoires in COVID-19. The overall study: Donors in the United States, Italy and Spain gave samples during acute or convalescent COVID-19. PBMCs, B-cell-depleted T cells, or T cells were the source of the cDNA or gDNA that made up the material.

Original analysis: Scientists estimated how many nucleated cells there were by amplifying reference gene primers. Sequencing used immunoSEQ multiplex PCR; TCRdb keeps in-frame clones, though not all of them. That table supplies the V and J calls and clone size; D and trimming were determined from the DNA. The repertoire holds roughly 300,000 clones, with almost 85% as singletons. This receptor was obtained from a human donor in a cohort sampled during active COVID-19. The chain combines TRBV10-3 with TRBJ2-7; 10 bases map to TRBD1. Sequences were obtained from peripheral blood. The chain's CDR3 is CAISDPGQGSNEQYF. The CDR3 DNA is TGTGCCATCAGTGATCCGGGACAGGGGTCGAACGAGCAGTACTTC.